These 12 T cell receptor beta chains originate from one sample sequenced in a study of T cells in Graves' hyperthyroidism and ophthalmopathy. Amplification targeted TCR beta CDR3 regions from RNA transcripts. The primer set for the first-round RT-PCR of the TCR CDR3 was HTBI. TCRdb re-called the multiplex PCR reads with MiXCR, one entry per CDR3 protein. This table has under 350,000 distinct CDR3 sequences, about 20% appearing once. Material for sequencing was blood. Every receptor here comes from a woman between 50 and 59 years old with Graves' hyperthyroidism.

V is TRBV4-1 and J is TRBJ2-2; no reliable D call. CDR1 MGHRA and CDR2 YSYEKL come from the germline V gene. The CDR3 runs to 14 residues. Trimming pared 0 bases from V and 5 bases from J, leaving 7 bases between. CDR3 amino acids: CASSQDSGTGELFF. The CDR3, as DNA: TGCGCCAGCAGCCAAGATTCAGGAACCGGGGAGCTGTTTTTT.

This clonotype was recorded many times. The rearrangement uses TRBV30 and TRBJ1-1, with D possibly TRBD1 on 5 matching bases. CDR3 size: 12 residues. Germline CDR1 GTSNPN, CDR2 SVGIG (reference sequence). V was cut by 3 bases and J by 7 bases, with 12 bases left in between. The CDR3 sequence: CAWSPTALEAFF. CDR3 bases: TGTGCCTGGAGCCCGACAGCGCTTGAAGCTTTCTTT.

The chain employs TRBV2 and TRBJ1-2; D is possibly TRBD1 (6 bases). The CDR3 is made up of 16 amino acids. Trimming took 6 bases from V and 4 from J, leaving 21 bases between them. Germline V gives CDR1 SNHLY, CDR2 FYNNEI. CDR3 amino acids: CASSLSGQPGAYGYTF. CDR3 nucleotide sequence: TGTGCCAGCAGCCTTAGCGGACAGCCTGGGGCCTATGGCTACACCTTC.

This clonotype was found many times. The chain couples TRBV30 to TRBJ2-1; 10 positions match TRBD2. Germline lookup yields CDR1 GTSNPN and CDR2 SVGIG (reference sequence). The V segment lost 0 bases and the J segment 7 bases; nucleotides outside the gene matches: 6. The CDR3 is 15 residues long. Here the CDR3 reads CAWSVASGGGNEQFF. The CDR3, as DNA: TGTGCCTGGAGTGTAGCTAGCGGGGGTGGGAATGAGCAGTTCTTC.

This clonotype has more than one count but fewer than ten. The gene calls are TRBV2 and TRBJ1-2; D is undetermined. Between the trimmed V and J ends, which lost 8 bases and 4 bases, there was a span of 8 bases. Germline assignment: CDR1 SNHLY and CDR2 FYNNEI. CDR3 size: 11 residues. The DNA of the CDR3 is TGTGCCAGCGATGAGAGCTATGGCTACACCTTC. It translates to CASDESYGYTF. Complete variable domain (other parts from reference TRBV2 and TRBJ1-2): EPEVTQTPSHQVTQMGQEVILRCVPISNHLYFYWYRQILGQKVEFLVSFYNNEISEKSEIFDDQFSVERPDGSNFTLKIRSTKLEDSAMYFCASDESYGYTFGSGTRLTVV.

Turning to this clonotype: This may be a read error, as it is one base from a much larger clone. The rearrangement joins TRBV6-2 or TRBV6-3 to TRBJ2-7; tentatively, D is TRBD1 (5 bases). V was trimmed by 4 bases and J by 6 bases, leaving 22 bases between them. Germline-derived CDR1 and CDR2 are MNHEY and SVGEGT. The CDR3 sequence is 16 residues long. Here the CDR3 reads CASSCSTESLRAEQYF. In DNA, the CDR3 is TGTGCCAGCAGTTGCTCGACAGAATCCCTACGAGCCGAGCAGTACTTC.

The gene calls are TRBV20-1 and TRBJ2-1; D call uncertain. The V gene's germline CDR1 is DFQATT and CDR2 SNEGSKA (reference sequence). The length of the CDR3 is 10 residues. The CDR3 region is CGGSYNEQFF. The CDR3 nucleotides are TGCGGCGGCTCCTACAATGAGCAGTTCTTC.

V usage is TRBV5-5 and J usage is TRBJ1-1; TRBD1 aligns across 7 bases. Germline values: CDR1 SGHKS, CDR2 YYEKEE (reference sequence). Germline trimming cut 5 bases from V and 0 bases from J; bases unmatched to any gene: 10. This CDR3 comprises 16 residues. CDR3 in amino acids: CASSQRQGPMNTEAFF. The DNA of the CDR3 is TGTGCCAGCAGTCAAAGACAGGGCCCCATGAACACTGAAGCTTTCTTT.

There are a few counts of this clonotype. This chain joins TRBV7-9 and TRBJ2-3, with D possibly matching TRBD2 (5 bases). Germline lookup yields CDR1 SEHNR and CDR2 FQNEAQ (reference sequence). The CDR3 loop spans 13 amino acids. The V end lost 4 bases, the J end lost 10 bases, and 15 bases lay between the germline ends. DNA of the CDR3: TGTGCCAGCAGCTGGGAGACCCTCGCGGCGCAGTATTTT. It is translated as CASSWETLAAQYF.

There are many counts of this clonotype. CDR3 DNA sequence: TGCGCCAGCAGCTTGGTCCTAGCGGGGAATGAGCAGTTCTTC. Its protein product is CASSLVLAGNEQFF. The chain combines TRBV5-1 with TRBJ2-1, with TRBD2 matching over 9 bases. The CDR3 runs to 14 residues. Trimming removed 0 bases from V and 7 bases from J; junction bases left unmatched: 2. In germline, CDR1 is SGHRS, CDR2 YFSETQ.

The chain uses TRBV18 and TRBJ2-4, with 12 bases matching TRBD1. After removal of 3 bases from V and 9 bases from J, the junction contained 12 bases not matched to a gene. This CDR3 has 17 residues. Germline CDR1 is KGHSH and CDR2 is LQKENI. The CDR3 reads CASSPPIPGQGASIQYF. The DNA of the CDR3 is TGTGCCAGCTCACCGCCAATACCGGGACAGGGGGCAAGCATTCAGTACTTC.

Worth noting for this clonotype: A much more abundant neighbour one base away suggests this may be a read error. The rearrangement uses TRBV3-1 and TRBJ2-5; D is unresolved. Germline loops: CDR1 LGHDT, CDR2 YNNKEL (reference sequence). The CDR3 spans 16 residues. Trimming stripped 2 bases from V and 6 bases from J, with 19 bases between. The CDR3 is CASSQPLSRRRKTQYF. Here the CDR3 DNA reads TGTGCCAGCAGCCAACCCCTTTCCCGGAGAAGAAAGACCCAGTACTTC.